This T cell receptor (beta chain) was found in a study of shared clonotypes between healthy human individuals. Study-level information: The study drew on two women and three men aged 18 to 49 as donors.

Points on this clone: Its target is not known.

Germline CDR1 SGHAT, CDR2 FQNNGV. Trimming took 5 bases from V and 5 from J, leaving 28 bases between them. This CDR3 is built from 18 residues. The study's findings and limits: Naive CD4 clonotypes overlapped across several donors at approximately 5.5%. Blood was the only sampled material, and tissue repertoires likely differ. Since donors were few, the genetic and exposure-history diversity represented was limited.

This table comes from immunoSEQ multiplex PCR, and its TCRdb copy is limited to in-frame clones, with some not included. The table includes some 1,100,000 clones, 75% to 85% detected once. Specimen: memory CD4+ T cells from PBMCs. Subset of the sample: CD45RA-negative fraction. The TCR sequence derives from a man between 18 and 29 years old in good health. Some clones in this sample may be carry-over from other donors' samples. This chain uses TRBV11-2 with TRBJ2-7; D perhaps matches TRBD2 (7 bases). The CDR3: CASSALRGGTTSINEQYF. CDR3 DNA: TGTGCCAGCAGCGCTCTAAGAGGGGGGACTACCAGCATCAACGAGCAGTACTTC.